A single sample is the source of the 10 T cell receptor beta chains below, sequenced in a study of shared clonotypes between healthy human individuals. Sequencing was performed with immunoSEQ multiplex PCR; in TCRdb, only in-frame clones are kept and a portion is missing. Of about 980,000 clones in the sample, about three quarters are singletons; the top ten hold approximately 1.5%. The sequenced sample was memory CD4+ T cells sorted from blood. Subset defined: CD45RA-negative fraction. These receptors all come from a man between 18 and 35 years old in good health.

The rearrangement joins TRBV6-5 to TRBJ2-5, with D perhaps TRBD2 (5 bases). The germline V and J ends were trimmed by 1 base and 2 bases, with 8 bases remaining between them. CDR3 length: 14 residues. Germline CDR1 reads MNHEY; CDR2 reads SVGAGI. The CDR3 bases are TGTGCCAGCAGTTACTTAACGGGGCAAGAGACCCAGTACTTC. Protein sequence: CASSYLTGQETQYF.

This clone was counted at least ten times. This chain joins TRBV29-1 and TRBJ1-1, with D uncertain. The germline V gene encodes CDR1 SQVTM and CDR2 ANQGSEA. The CDR3 sequence is 12 residues long. Trimming shortened V by 4 bases and J by 5 bases, and 11 bases separated the two germline ends. CDR3 protein: CSVGGGRTEAFF. The CDR3 region has the DNA TGCAGCGTTGGCGGAGGACGGACTGAAGCTTTCTTT.

This clone showed up just a few times. The chain joins TRBV23-1 to TRBJ1-4, with 7 nucleotides matching TRBD1. TRBV23-1 is sorted into the ORF group, with uncertain function. The CDR3 is 14 residues long. Germline trimming cut 9 bases from V and 3 bases from J; bases unmatched to any gene: 7. CDR3 sequence reads: CARSRDSSNEKLFF. The DNA of the CDR3 is TGCGCCAGGTCCCGGGACAGTTCTAATGAAAAACTGTTTTTT.

The genes are TRBV18 and TRBJ2-1; 9 positions match TRBD1. CDR1 is KGHSH, CDR2 LQKENI, per germline. CDR3 length equals 18 residues. The V segment lost 3 bases and the J segment 8 bases; nucleotides outside the gene matches: 17. CDR3 sequence (DNA): TGTGCCAGCTCACCCTCGATCCGGGGACAGGGTTCTATCGATGAGCAGTTCTTC. As protein: CASSPSIRGQGSIDEQFF.

The V gene is TRBV2, the J gene TRBJ2-7; either TRBD1 or TRBD2 may fit D (5 bases each). Per the germline V gene, CDR1 is SNHLY and CDR2 is FYNNEI. CDR3 length: 13 residues. Trimming removed 5 bases at V and 6 bases at J, with 14 bases between. Here the CDR3 DNA reads TGTGCCAGCAGTCGGGACCGGGATGGCGAGCAGTACTTC. Protein product: CASSRDRDGEQYF.

A remark on this clone: This probably arose from a read error, given a far larger clone one base away. The rearrangement links TRBV7-9 to TRBJ2-2; the D gene is possibly TRBD2 (7 bases). This CDR3 is 13 amino acids long. Germline values: CDR1 SEHNR, CDR2 FQNEAQ (reference sequence). Trimming stripped 3 bases from V and 13 bases from J, with 15 bases between. The CDR3 DNA reads TGTGCCAGCAGCTTCAGGGGAGGGTTGAGGCTGTTTTTT. Amino acids: CASSFRGGLRLFF.

J is TRBJ2-5 and V is TRBV10-3, with D perhaps TRBD1 or TRBD2 (6 bases each). Germline CDR1 and CDR2: ENHRY and SYGVKD. The CDR3 spans 14 residues. V was clipped by 11 bases and J by 7 bases, with 23 bases between them. The CDR3 DNA is TGTGCCGCCGGGGTGGGGGGCTCTTTAGCGACCCAGTACTTC. Amino acid sequence: CAAGVGGSLATQYF.

The V call is TRBV11-2, the J call TRBJ2-7; D unresolved. This CDR3 is built from 13 residues. Trimming took off 6 bases at V and 7 bases at J, with 16 bases between the two ends. The germline V gene encodes CDR1 SGHAT and CDR2 FQNNGV. CDR3 sequence reads: CASSYSAMWEQYF. Here the CDR3 DNA reads TGTGCCAGCAGTTACAGTGCTATGTGGGAGCAGTACTTC.

This chain connects TRBV27 to TRBJ2-7, with TRBD1 as a possible D gene (6 bases). The germline V gene has CDR1 MNHEY and CDR2 SMNVEV (reference sequence). The V and J ends lost 6 bases and 2 bases respectively, with 17 bases between them. CDR3 length equals 15 residues. CDR3 nucleotides: TGTGCCAGCAGCCTAGGGGGAGTGGGGACCTACGAGCAGTACTTC. Translated: CASSLGGVGTYEQYF.

This clone came up a few times. The chain joins TRBV4-3 to TRBJ2-4, with TRBD1 matching over 8 bases. Germline CDR1 is LGHNA and CDR2 is YSLEER. Unmatched junction bases numbered 7, after V lost 4 bases and J lost 5 bases. This CDR3 comprises 15 residues. Here the CDR3 reads CASSRGQGGQNIQYF. CDR3 DNA: TGCGCCAGCAGCCGTGGACAGGGAGGACAAAACATTCAGTACTTC.